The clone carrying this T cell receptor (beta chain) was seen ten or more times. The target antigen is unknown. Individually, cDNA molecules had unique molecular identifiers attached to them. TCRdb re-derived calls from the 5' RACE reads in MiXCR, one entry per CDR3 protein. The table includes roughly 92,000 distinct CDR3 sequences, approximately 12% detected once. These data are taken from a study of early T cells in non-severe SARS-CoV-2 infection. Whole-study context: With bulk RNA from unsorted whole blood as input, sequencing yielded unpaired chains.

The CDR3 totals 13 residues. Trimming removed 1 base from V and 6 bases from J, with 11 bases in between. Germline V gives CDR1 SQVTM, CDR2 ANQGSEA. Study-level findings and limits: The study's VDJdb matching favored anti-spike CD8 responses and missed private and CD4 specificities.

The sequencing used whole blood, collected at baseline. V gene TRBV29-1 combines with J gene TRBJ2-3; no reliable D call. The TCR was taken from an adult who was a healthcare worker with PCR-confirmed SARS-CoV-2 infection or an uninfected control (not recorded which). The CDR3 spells CSVEAGSADTQYF. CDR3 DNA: TGCAGCGTTGAAGCGGGTTCCGCGGATACGCAGTATTTT.